This TCR beta chain was documented in a study of T cells after somatic rescue of genetic block. Libraries were prepared by immunoSEQ multiplex PCR; TCRdb keeps only in-frame clonotypes and omits some of them. This table holds tens of thousands of clones, approximately 96% found once. The CDR3 runs to 14 residues. Trimming cost V 3 bases and J 1 base, with 9 bases left between them. Germline assignment: CDR1 ENHRY and CDR2 SYGVKD. This sequence originates from a child under two years old. Sequencing input: peripheral blood mononuclear cells (PBMCs). This chain links TRBV10-3 with TRBJ1-1; D gene uncertain. CDR3 in amino acids: CAISDPRGNTEAFF. The CDR3 region has the DNA TGTGCCATCAGTGACCCCAGAGGGAACACTGAAGCTTTCTTT.